These 28 T cell receptor beta chains were all obtained from the same sample, sequenced in a study of CD8 T cells in Susac syndrome. Random-hexamer reverse transcription was applied to about 0.5 to 1 ug RNA. In TCRdb, the immunoSEQ multiplex PCR reads were re-called with MiXCR into one record per CDR3 protein. The sample lists under 300,000 distinct CDR3 sequences; approximately 95% were seen once. Material: CD4+ T cells from PBMCs. The origin of the receptors is a human donor with Susac syndrome.

The chain employs TRBV20-1 and TRBJ1-1; D remains ambiguous. V was pared by 6 bases and J by 5 bases, with 22 bases between. The CDR3 is 15 residues long. CDR1 and CDR2 (germline): DFQATT, SNEGSKA (reference sequence). The CDR3 reads CSAAEPGITGTEAFF. For the CDR3, the DNA is TGCAGTGCCGCCGAACCGGGAATCACTGGAACTGAAGCTTTCTTT.

The chain uses TRBV3-1 and TRBJ1-1, with no clear D. The length of the CDR3 is 13 residues. V shed 2 bases and J shed 3 bases, with 7 bases lying between them. The V gene's germline CDR1 is LGHDT and CDR2 YNNKEL (reference sequence). CDR3 loop: CASSQQEYTEAFF. CDR3 DNA: TGTGCCAGCAGCCAACAGGAGTACACTGAAGCTTTCTTT.

The rearrangement joins TRBV27 to TRBJ2-7, with TRBD2 matching 10 bases. The V gene's germline CDR1 is MNHEY and CDR2 SMNVEV (reference sequence). Unmatched junction bases numbered 8, after V lost 4 bases and J lost 2 bases. The CDR3 length is 16 residues. CDR3 region: CASSYASGRAAYEQYF. The CDR3 DNA is TGTGCCAGCAGTTACGCAAGCGGGAGGGCTGCCTACGAGCAGTACTTC.

The chain combines TRBV13 with TRBJ2-7; TRBD1 or TRBD2 may be the D gene (5 bases each). Trimming took off 4 bases at V and 4 bases at J, with 8 bases between the two ends. Germline assignment: CDR1 PRHDT and CDR2 FYEKMQ (reference sequence). The CDR3 length is 12 residues. This chain's CDR3 is CASSSREYEQYF. CDR3 coding DNA: TGTGCCAGCAGCTCCAGGGAGTACGAGCAGTACTTC.

V usage is TRBV6-6 and J usage is TRBJ1-5, with TRBD1 matching over 8 bases. The V gene end was trimmed by 8 bases and the J gene end by 3 bases; junction bases not matched to a gene: 12. Germline CDR1 MNHNY, CDR2 SVGAGI (reference sequence). The CDR3 has 16 residues. CDR3 DNA: TGTGCCAGCGGCCTGACAGGGGTAGGGGTCAATCAGCCCCAGCATTTT. This gives the protein CASGLTGVGVNQPQHF.

The rearrangement uses TRBV27 and TRBJ2-7, with TRBD2 matching over 12 bases. V was pared by 3 bases and J by 5 bases, with 5 bases of the junction left unmatched. Germline V gene sequence: CDR1 MNHEY, CDR2 SMNVEV (reference sequence). The length of the CDR3 is 15 residues. CDR3 DNA sequence: TGTGCCAGCAGTTTCCAGCGACTAGCGGGAGACGAGCAGTACTTC. Amino acids: CASSFQRLAGDEQYF.

The chain employs TRBV29-1 and TRBJ1-5; 7 nucleotides align to TRBD1. J gave up 5 bases and V 5 bases, and 6 bases lay outside the gene matches. Germline assignment: CDR1 SQVTM and CDR2 ANQGSEA. The CDR3 contains 13 residues. CDR3 sequence: CSVRSGGDQPQHF. The CDR3, as DNA: TGCAGCGTTCGCTCAGGGGGGGATCAGCCCCAGCATTTT.

The chain joins TRBV29-1 to TRBJ2-1; 7 bases map to TRBD2. The germline gives CDR1 SQVTM, CDR2 ANQGSEA. CDR3 length: 15 residues. V was clipped by 3 bases and J by 3 bases; unmatched bases: 8. The CDR3 DNA reads as TGCAGCGTTGAGGAACCTAGCGGCCACTACAATGAGCAGTTCTTC. This translates into CSVEEPSGHYNEQFF.

The CDR3 spells CSVDVDPLSYNEQFF. CDR3 sequence (DNA): TGCAGCGTTGACGTGGACCCGTTATCCTACAATGAGCAGTTCTTC. V is TRBV29-1 and J is TRBJ2-1, with unresolved D. Trimming took off 3 bases at V and 1 base at J, with 13 bases between the two ends. Germline V gene sequence: CDR1 SQVTM, CDR2 ANQGSEA. The CDR3 runs to 15 residues.

V and J are TRBV15 and TRBJ2-3; possibly TRBD1 or TRBD2 for D (5 bases each). The CDR3 contains 17 residues. Germline CDR1 LNHNV, CDR2 YYDKDF (reference sequence). The V gene lost 5 bases and the J gene lost 0 bases, with 18 bases spanning the gap. Here the CDR3 DNA reads TGTGCCACCAGCGCCTACCCGGGACGGTCTAGCACAGATACGCAGTATTTT. The encoded protein is CATSAYPGRSSTDTQYF.

CDR3 sequence (DNA): TGCGCCAGCAGCTTGGAGGTGGGAGATACGCAGTATTTT. It codes for CASSLEVGDTQYF. The chain joins TRBV5-1 to TRBJ2-3; D call uncertain. V shed 0 bases and J shed 5 bases, with 7 bases lying between them. Per the germline V gene, CDR1 is SGHRS and CDR2 is YFSETQ. This CDR3 has 13 amino acids.

This chain links TRBV18 with TRBJ1-5, with TRBD1 matching over 11 bases. V lost 3 bases, J lost 0 bases, and 7 bases stayed unmatched. CDR3 length: 18 amino acids. Germline CDR1 KGHSH, CDR2 LQKENI. The CDR3 nucleotides are TGTGCCAGCTCACCTCCGGGACAGGGGGGCAATAGCAATCAGCCCCAGCATTTT. As protein: CASSPPGQGGNSNQPQHF.

The chain employs TRBV30 and TRBJ2-1; a weak D match, TRBD2 (7 bases). Trimming removed 0 bases from V and 7 bases from J, with 16 bases in between. CDR3 length equals 15 residues. Germline V gene data show CDR1 as GTSNPN and CDR2 as SVGIG (reference sequence). CDR3 in amino acids: CAWSVPERGGNEQFF. Written as DNA, the CDR3 is TGTGCCTGGAGTGTACCCGAGAGGGGGGGTAATGAGCAGTTCTTC.

This chain joins TRBV29-1 and TRBJ1-5; 11 nucleotides align to TRBD1. Germline assignment: CDR1 SQVTM and CDR2 ANQGSEA. Trimming removed 7 bases from V and 4 bases from J; junction bases left unmatched: 15. This CDR3 comprises 17 residues. For the CDR3, the DNA is TGCAGCGCGCGCGGGACAGGGGGTCGCGCGAGAAATCAGCCCCAGCATTTT. This gives the protein CSARGTGGRARNQPQHF.

The V and J genes are TRBV7-9 and TRBJ2-3; D call uncertain. The ends were cut back, 4 bases at V and 2 bases at J, with 16 bases in the middle. The CDR3 covers 16 residues. CDR1 SEHNR and CDR2 FQNEAQ come from the germline V gene (reference sequence). The CDR3 is CASSSLLAPDTDTQYF. The CDR3 DNA sequence: TGTGCCAGCAGCTCCCTGCTGGCACCTGACACAGATACGCAGTATTTT.

This clonotype was seen just once. The V and J genes are TRBV20-1 and TRBJ2-1, with D uncertain. This CDR3 is 12 amino acids long. The V end was cut by 3 bases, the J end by 8 bases, with 11 bases between. The germline gives CDR1 DFQATT, CDR2 SNEGSKA (reference sequence). The CDR3 reads CSASFTFDEQFF. CDR3 bases: TGCAGTGCTAGTTTCACCTTTGATGAGCAGTTCTTC.

V gene TRBV7-3 combines with J gene TRBJ2-2; D remains unclear. Looked up from germline, CDR1 is SGHTA and CDR2 is FQGTGA. Trimming took off 5 bases at V and 1 base at J, with 8 bases between the two ends. The CDR3 loop spans 14 amino acids. The CDR3 bases are TGTGCCAGCAGCCGGAGCCTGAACACCGGGGAGCTGTTTTTT. Protein: CASSRSLNTGELFF.

V gene TRBV3-1 combines with J gene TRBJ2-3, with D tentatively TRBD1 or TRBD2 (5 bases each). CDR3 length equals 15 residues. The V and J ends lost 1 base and 1 base respectively, with 9 bases between them. The germline V gene has CDR1 LGHDT and CDR2 YNNKEL (reference sequence). CDR3 protein: CASSQVPGRTDTQYF. CDR3 bases: TGTGCCAGCAGCCAAGTTCCGGGACGCACAGATACGCAGTATTTT.

The gene calls are TRBV28 and TRBJ1-1; D call uncertain. The CDR3 is made up of 12 amino acids. Trimming stripped 3 bases from V and 11 bases from J, with 13 bases between. Per the germline V gene, CDR1 is MDHEN and CDR2 is SYDVKM. The CDR3 sequence is CASSFEPTVAFF. Here the CDR3 DNA reads TGTGCCAGCAGTTTCGAACCGACGGTGGCTTTCTTT. The full variable domain, its missing parts supplied by reference TRBV28 and TRBJ1-1, is DVKVTQSSRYLVKRTGEKVFLECVQDMDHENMFWYRQDPGLGLRLIYFSYDVKMKEKGDIPEGYSVSREKKERFSLILESASTNQTSMYLCASSFEPTVAFFGQGTRLTVV.

The chain couples TRBV5-5 to TRBJ2-5; D is ambiguous. Deletions cut 4 bases from V and 2 bases from J, with 18 bases between. The CDR3 is 16 residues long. CDR1 and CDR2 (germline): SGHKS, YYEKEE (reference sequence). This chain's CDR3 is CASSPLGRLPQETQYF. The CDR3 region has the DNA TGTGCCAGCAGCCCCCTGGGTCGACTGCCTCAAGAGACCCAGTACTTC.

The chain is built from TRBV7-6 and TRBJ1-4, with D possibly TRBD1 on 6 matching bases. Germline assignment: CDR1 SGHVS and CDR2 FNYEAQ. The ends were cut back, 1 base at V and 6 bases at J, with 6 bases in the middle. CDR3 length: 13 amino acids. DNA for the CDR3: TGTGCCAGCAGCTTAGACAGGGATGAAAAACTGTTTTTT. This gives the protein CASSLDRDEKLFF.

The CDR3, as DNA: TGCAGTGCAGGCGCCCGGACAGGGATTGGAGATACGCAGTATTTT. It yields the protein CSAGARTGIGDTQYF. The J gene is TRBJ2-3, the V gene TRBV20-1; TRBD1 agrees at 8 bases. The V gene's germline CDR1 is DFQATT and CDR2 SNEGSKA (reference sequence). The CDR3 is 15 amino acids. V lost 6 bases, J lost 5 bases, and 13 bases stayed unmatched.

J is TRBJ2-7 and V is TRBV3-1, with a possible D match to TRBD1 (6 bases). V was pared by 8 bases and J by 0 bases, with 8 bases between. The germline gives CDR1 LGHDT, CDR2 YNNKEL (reference sequence). The CDR3 has 12 amino acids. The CDR3 nucleotides are TGTGCCAGCGGACAGAGCTCCTACGAGCAGTACTTC. Protein product: CASGQSSYEQYF.

The chain employs TRBV12-3 or TRBV12-4 and TRBJ1-2, with no clear D. V gave up 7 bases and J gave up 8 bases, with 11 bases separating them. The CDR3 contains 11 residues. The CDR3 region is CASTWGGGYTF. CDR3 coding DNA: TGTGCCAGCACCTGGGGAGGGGGCTACACCTTC.

The V call is TRBV29-1, the J call TRBJ1-1; D is unclear. This CDR3 contains 13 residues. Trimming shortened V by 4 bases and J by 4 bases, and 13 bases separated the two germline ends. In germline, CDR1 is SQVTM, CDR2 ANQGSEA. CDR3 coding DNA: TGCAGCGTTGCGAGACCCTTGTCCACTGAAGCTTTCTTT. Protein sequence: CSVARPLSTEAFF. Based on the CDR3 plus reference TRBV29-1 and TRBJ1-1, the full variable domain is SAVISQKPSRDICQRGTSLTIQCQVDSQVTMMFWYRQQPGQSLTLIATANQGSEATYESGFVIDKFPISRPNLTFSTLTVSNMSPEDSSIYLCSVARPLSTEAFFGQGTRLTVV.

The chain employs TRBV5-1 and TRBJ1-1, with D perhaps matching TRBD1 (6 bases). The germline V gene has CDR1 SGHRS and CDR2 YFSETQ. This CDR3 has 16 residues. Deletions cut 3 bases from V and 0 bases from J, with 15 bases between. As DNA, the CDR3 is TGCGCCAGCAGCTCGGCCCCAGGGGAGATGAACACTGAAGCTTTCTTT. Protein sequence: CASSSAPGEMNTEAFF.

The gene calls are TRBV20-1 and TRBJ2-6; 8 positions match TRBD1. CDR3 length: 16 residues. Looked up from germline, CDR1 is DFQATT and CDR2 is SNEGSKA (reference sequence). V gave up 3 bases and J gave up 2 bases; unmatched junction bases: 6. DNA of the CDR3: TGCAGTGCTAGGCTACCCAGGGGGCCTGGGGCCAACGTCCTGACTTTC. Its translation is CSARLPRGPGANVLTF.

The V and J genes are TRBV13 and TRBJ2-7; D is uncertain. The CDR3 covers 14 residues. The germline CDR1 and CDR2 sequences are PRHDT and FYEKMQ (reference sequence). Trimming removed 7 bases at V and 3 bases at J, with 16 bases between. The CDR3 reads CASTSGTSSYEQYF. CDR3 DNA sequence: TGTGCCAGCACTTCCGGCACGTCTAGCTACGAGCAGTACTTC.